This T cell receptor beta chain is drawn from a study of beta chain features in type 1 diabetes. Findings and caveats of the study: Within each of all four CD4+ subsets, Type 1 diabetes patients had TCRB CDR3s that were moderately but significantly shorter.

Blood was collected once per donor into heparin, averaging around 120 mL. Sorted CD4+ subsets: naive, central memory, regulatory, stem cell-like memory (CD45RO/CCR7/CD25/CD127/CD95/CD27 panel). Germline V gene lookup returns CDR1 MDHEN and CDR2 SYDVKM. J gave up 0 bases and V 8 bases, and 5 bases lay outside the gene matches. The CDR3 extends over 15 amino acids. This clone has more than one count but fewer than ten. Its antigen is undetermined. Reverse transcribing all isolated RNA meant expressed TCRB transcripts were sequenced. The protocol was immunoSEQ multiplex PCR, while the TCRdb copy is restricted to in-frame clones and leaves out a portion. The table has hundreds of thousands of clones, over 9.5% seen once.

The clonotype comes from a woman under 30 with type 1 diabetes. This chain links TRBV28 with TRBJ1-3, with TRBD1 identical over 9 bases. The specimen sequenced was naive CD4+ T cells from blood. The CDR3 loop is CASWTGVPSGNTIYF. CDR3 nucleotide sequence: TGTGCCAGCTGGACAGGGGTCCCCTCTGGAAACACCATATATTTT. Full variable domain (remainder filled in from reference TRBV28 and TRBJ1-3): DVKVTQSSRYLVKRTGEKVFLECVQDMDHENMFWYRQDPGLGLRLIYFSYDVKMKEKGDIPEGYSVSREKKERFSLILESASTNQTSMYLCASWTGVPSGNTIYFGEGSWLTVV.